These 21 T cell receptor beta chains came from one sample sequenced in a study of blood T cell repertoires in COVID-19. TCRdb's copy holds only in-frame clones and misses some; the assay was immunoSEQ multiplex PCR. This table holds around 74,000 clones, around 88% found once. The sequencing sample was made of peripheral blood. Receptors originate from a man aged 25 to 40 with acute or convalescent COVID-19.

This clone occurred a few times. The J gene is TRBJ1-2, the V gene TRBV3-1 (or the pseudogene TRBV3-2); D may be TRBD1 (6 bases). V was pared by 0 bases and J by 5 bases, with 25 bases between. Germline values: CDR1 LGHDT, CDR2 YNNKEL (reference sequence). This CDR3 has 19 residues. The CDR3 nucleotides read TGTGCCAGCAGCCAAGATAGCTCGTCCAGGGGTGAGTATAGATATGGCTACACCTTC. This codes for CASSQDSSSRGEYRYGYTF.

The chain employs TRBV19 and TRBJ2-1; TRBD2 matches at 13 bases. Germline CDR1 is LNHDA and CDR2 is SQIVND (reference sequence). CDR3 size: 15 residues. The J segment lost 10 bases and the V segment lost 7 bases, leaving 10 bases of the junction unmatched. The DNA of the CDR3 is TGTGCCAGTAAAACCAGGACTAGCGGGAGTGAAGAGCAGTTCTTC. Protein: CASKTRTSGSEEQFF.

The chain joins TRBV28 to TRBJ2-3, with 7 bases matching TRBD1. Germline V gene data show CDR1 as MDHEN and CDR2 as SYDVKM. The V gene end was trimmed by 7 bases and the J gene end by 5 bases; junction bases not matched to a gene: 6. The CDR3 consists of 13 residues. The CDR3 coding sequence is TGTGCCAGCAAGGAAGGGGGCGAAGATACGCAGTATTTT. This encodes CASKEGGEDTQYF.

This clone was seen a handful of times. This chain uses TRBV10-3 with TRBJ1-2; tentatively, D is TRBD1 (5 bases). The length of the CDR3 is 14 residues. Germline V gives CDR1 ENHRY, CDR2 SYGVKD. The V gene lost 3 bases and the J gene lost 1 base, with 9 bases spanning the gap. CDR3 loop: CAISEWGDNYGYTF. The CDR3 DNA reads TGTGCCATCAGTGAATGGGGGGATAACTATGGCTACACCTTC.

A remark on this clone: Different DNA sequences within this sample yield the same CDR3. V gene TRBV30 combines with J gene TRBJ1-2; no clear D. CDR3 size: 11 residues. Germline CDR1 reads GTSNPN; CDR2 reads SVGIG (reference sequence). Trimming removed 0 bases at V and 5 bases at J, with 4 bases between. The CDR3 region is CAWSVLYGYTF. CDR3 coding DNA: TGTGCCTGGAGTGTTCTTTATGGCTACACCTTC. Complete variable domain (other parts from reference TRBV30 and TRBJ1-2): SQTIHQWPATLVQPVGSPLSLECTVEGTSNPNLYWYRQAAGRGLQLLFYSVGIGQISSEVPQNLSASRPQDRQFILSSKKLLLSDSGFYLCAWSVLYGYTFGSGTRLTVV.

The chain employs TRBV28 and TRBJ2-4, with TRBD1 matching 10 bases. Germline trimming cut 5 bases from V and 7 bases from J; bases unmatched to any gene: 2. CDR1 is MDHEN, CDR2 SYDVKM, per germline. The CDR3 has 13 amino acids. Here the CDR3 reads CASSRQGANIQYF. The CDR3 DNA reads as TGTGCCAGCAGTCGACAGGGGGCCAACATTCAGTACTTC. Together with reference TRBV28 and TRBJ2-4, the CDR3 gives the full variable domain: DVKVTQSSRYLVKRTGEKVFLECVQDMDHENMFWYRQDPGLGLRLIYFSYDVKMKEKGDIPEGYSVSREKKERFSLILESASTNQTSMYLCASSRQGANIQYFGAGTRLSVL.

This clone occurred once. The CDR3 is CASSPTASQGERNTIYF. The CDR3, as DNA: TGTGCCAGCTCACCTACAGCCTCACAGGGGGAACGAAACACCATATATTTT. The chain recombines TRBV18 with TRBJ1-3, with 8 bases identical to TRBD1. Losses at the gene ends were 3 bases for V and 5 bases for J; bases not matched to a gene: 12. This CDR3 is built from 17 residues. Germline values: CDR1 KGHSH, CDR2 LQKENI.

The rearrangement joins TRBV6-5 to TRBJ1-2, with 9 bases aligning to TRBD1. J was trimmed by 8 bases and V by 6 bases; bases with no gene match: 4. The CDR3 contains 12 residues. CDR1 is MNHEY and CDR2 is SVGAGI in the germline V gene. The CDR3 spells CASRRTGVGYTF. The DNA of the CDR3 is TGTGCCAGCAGAAGGACAGGGGTCGGCTACACCTTC.

The rearrangement links TRBV6-6 to TRBJ1-3; TRBD1 matches at 7 bases. The CDR3 extends over 14 amino acids. V trimming: 6 bases; J trimming: 3 bases; junction bases outside the gene matches: 5. Germline CDR1 MNHNY, CDR2 SVGAGI (reference sequence). The CDR3 is CASSQGTVGNTIYF. The CDR3 nucleotides read TGTGCCAGCAGCCAGGGGACAGTTGGAAACACCATATATTTT.

CDR3: CASSEYRDQPQHF. The CDR3 nucleotides are TGTGCCAGCAGTGAGTACAGGGACCAGCCCCAGCATTTT. This sequence joins TRBV6-1 and TRBJ1-5, with a tentative D call TRBD1 (6 bases). Trimming took 3 bases from V and 7 from J, leaving 10 bases between them. The CDR3 length is 13 residues. Germline CDR1 and CDR2: MNHNS and SASEGT.

J is TRBJ2-5 and V is TRBV21-1; the table's D call of TRBD1 was not tested on the DNA. TRBV21-1 is flagged as a pseudogene. The CDR3 length is 14 residues. Here the CDR3 DNA reads TGTGCCAGCAGCAAAACAGGACCAAGTCGGACCCAGTACTTC. Protein sequence: CASSKTGPSRTQYF.

The chain employs TRBV18 and TRBJ2-2, with D possibly TRBD1 on 6 matching bases. V lost 10 bases and J lost 8, with 23 bases in between. This CDR3 spans 15 amino acids. The germline V gene encodes CDR1 KGHSH and CDR2 LQKENI. The CDR3 spells CATDPGDKAPGELFF. The CDR3 bases are TGTGCCACCGACCCAGGGGACAAAGCCCCGGGGGAGCTGTTTTTT.

CDR3 sequence: CASQGFEDTEAFF. CDR3 DNA: TGTGCCAGCCAGGGGTTTGAGGACACTGAAGCTTTCTTT. The chain carries TRBV2 and TRBJ1-1; possible D gene TRBD1, 6 bases. The CDR3 runs to 13 residues. Germline CDR1 reads SNHLY; CDR2 reads FYNNEI. The germline V and J ends were trimmed by 8 bases and 3 bases, with 13 bases remaining between them.

The CDR3 region has the DNA TGTGCCAGCTCCGCAGCTAACTATGGCTACACCTTC. Translation gives CASSAANYGYTF. The chain uses TRBV18 and TRBJ1-2, with D hard to call. This CDR3 spans 12 amino acids. V dropped 6 bases and J dropped 0 bases, with 5 bases sitting between them. CDR1 and CDR2 (germline): KGHSH, LQKENI.

This clone came up once. This chain uses TRBV25-1 with TRBJ1-1; 7 nucleotides match TRBD1. Germline V lookup: CDR1 MGHDK, CDR2 SYGVNS. This CDR3 contains 14 residues. V lost 4 bases and J lost 5; bases outside the gene matches: 7. The CDR3 sequence is CASSGWTGRTEAFF. Here the CDR3 DNA reads TGTGCCAGCAGTGGATGGACAGGTCGGACTGAAGCTTTCTTT.

The rearrangement uses TRBV6-5 and TRBJ1-2, with D perhaps matching TRBD1 (5 bases). The length of the CDR3 is 14 residues. The V gene's germline CDR1 is MNHEY and CDR2 SVGAGI. The ends were cut back, 0 bases at V and 6 bases at J, with 11 bases in the middle. CDR3 sequence: CASSYSDRGDGYTF. The CDR3 DNA is TGTGCCAGCAGTTACTCCGATCGGGGGGATGGCTACACCTTC.

The chain employs TRBV28 and TRBJ2-7; 14 bases line up with TRBD2. V trimming: 7 bases; J trimming: 0 bases; junction bases outside the gene matches: 11. Germline V CDR1 and CDR2: MDHEN, SYDVKM. The CDR3 is made up of 18 amino acids. The CDR3 bases are TGTGCCAGCAAGGAAAGGACTAGCGGGAGGAGGGGCTCCTACGAGCAGTACTTC. Its translation: CASKERTSGRRGSYEQYF. The entire variable domain, with the rest obtained from reference TRBV28 and TRBJ2-7, is as follows: DVKVTQSSRYLVKRTGEKVFLECVQDMDHENMFWYRQDPGLGLRLIYFSYDVKMKEKGDIPEGYSVSREKKERFSLILESASTNQTSMYLCASKERTSGRRGSYEQYFGPGTRLTVT.

The sample holds one count of this clone. This chain connects TRBV5-5 to TRBJ2-3; D perhaps matches TRBD2 (5 bases). V lost 4 bases and J lost 2, with 14 bases in between. The germline CDR1 and CDR2 sequences are SGHKS and YYEKEE (reference sequence). CDR3 length equals 15 residues. The CDR3 DNA follows: TGTGCCAGCAGCCTAGACTGGAGGAACACAGATACGCAGTATTTT. Its translation: CASSLDWRNTDTQYF.

The V call is TRBV5-1, the J call TRBJ1-2; D is possibly TRBD1 (6 bases). Trimming removed 0 bases from V and 8 bases from J, with 14 bases in between. The CDR3 runs to 14 residues. Germline V gene sequence: CDR1 SGHRS, CDR2 YFSETQ. CDR3 sequence reads: CASSLGGNRDGYTF. CDR3 in DNA: TGCGCCAGCAGCTTGGGGGGAAACAGGGACGGCTACACCTTC.

The rearrangement joins TRBV12-3 or TRBV12-4 to TRBJ1-5; D unresolved. The CDR3 has 13 amino acids. Trimming removed 7 bases at V and 3 bases at J, with 10 bases between. The CDR3 region is CASTSRLNQPQHF. As DNA, the CDR3 is TGTGCCAGCACTAGCCGTCTCAATCAGCCCCAGCATTTT.

The chain joins TRBV6-6 to TRBJ2-3; D is ambiguous. Trimming left V 2 bases short and J 0 bases short, with 6 bases between. The CDR3 spans 14 residues. CDR1 MNHNY and CDR2 SVGAGI come from the germline V gene (reference sequence). CDR3 residues: CASSYSASTDTQYF. The CDR3 bases are TGTGCCAGCAGTTACAGCGCTAGCACAGATACGCAGTATTTT.